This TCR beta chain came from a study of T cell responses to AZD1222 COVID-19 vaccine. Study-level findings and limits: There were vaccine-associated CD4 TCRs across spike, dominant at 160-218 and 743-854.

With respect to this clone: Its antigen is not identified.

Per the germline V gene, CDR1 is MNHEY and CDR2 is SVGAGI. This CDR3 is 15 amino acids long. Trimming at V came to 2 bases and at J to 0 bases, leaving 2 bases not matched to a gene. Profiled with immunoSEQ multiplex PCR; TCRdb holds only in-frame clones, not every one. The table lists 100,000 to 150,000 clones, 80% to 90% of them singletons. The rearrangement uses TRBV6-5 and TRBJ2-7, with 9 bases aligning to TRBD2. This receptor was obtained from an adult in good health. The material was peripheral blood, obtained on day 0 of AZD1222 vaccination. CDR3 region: CASSYATSGSYEQYF. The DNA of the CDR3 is TGTGCCAGCAGTTACGCGACTAGCGGCTCCTACGAGCAGTACTTC.